A single sample is the source of the 18 T cell receptor beta chains below, sequenced in a study of blood T cell repertoires in COVID-19 (dated by TCRdb to 2018 to 2020). The library was generated by the immunoSEQ multiplex PCR assay. TCRdb stores this immuneACCESS table with in-frame sequences only. Part of the clones is absent; in the studies checked, under half of the shortfall reflects unresolved V genes, and no reason is known for the rest. The table for this sample lists 100,000 or so clones; roughly 83% of them were counted only once. Nearly 25% of the sample lies in the top ten. The sample comprised peripheral blood. The source is a human donor in a cohort sampled during active COVID-19.

The rearrangement links TRBV6-4 to TRBJ2-1; possible D gene TRBD2, 6 bases. CDR1 and CDR2 (germline): MRHNA, SNTAGT. The length of the CDR3 is 15 residues. V gave up 2 bases and J gave up 0 bases, with 8 bases separating them. This CDR3 reads CASSDMGGSYNEQFF. The CDR3 DNA reads TGTGCCAGCAGTGACATGGGAGGCTCCTACAATGAGCAGTTCTTC.

The chain combines TRBV5-4 with TRBJ1-4; D call uncertain. Germline values: CDR1 SGHNT, CDR2 YYREEE (reference sequence). The V end was cut by 4 bases, the J end by 2 bases, with 12 bases between. The CDR3 runs to 15 residues. The CDR3 region is CASSIVGVTNEKLFF. As DNA, the CDR3 is TGTGCCAGCAGCATCGTCGGAGTGACTAATGAAAAACTGTTTTTT.

The V call is TRBV3-1 (or the pseudogene TRBV3-2), the J call TRBJ1-1; a possible D gene is TRBD1 (6 bases). Between the trimmed V and J ends, which lost 2 bases and 5 bases, there was a span of 12 bases. Germline V gene sequence: CDR1 LGHDT, CDR2 YNNKEL (reference sequence). CDR3 length equals 14 residues. CDR3 amino acids: CASSQNRVGTEAFF. The CDR3 DNA is TGTGCCAGCAGCCAAAACAGGGTGGGGACTGAAGCTTTCTTT.

DNA for the CDR3: TGTGCCAGCAGTTACAAGCCCCGGGGAGGGGCCAACGTCCTGACTTTC. As protein: CASSYKPRGGANVLTF. This chain joins TRBV6-5 and TRBJ2-6, with D possibly matching TRBD2 (5 bases). The CDR3 is 16 amino acids. Looked up from germline, CDR1 is MNHEY and CDR2 is SVGAGI. V lost 2 bases and J 4 bases, leaving 12 bases between the germline ends.

The chain is built from TRBV9 and TRBJ2-5; TRBD2 matches at 7 bases. Unmatched junction bases numbered 7, after V lost 3 bases and J lost 2 bases. This CDR3 spans 15 amino acids. From germline, CDR1 is SGDLS and CDR2 YYNGEE. This CDR3 is CASSAFSGYQETQYF. The CDR3 DNA follows: TGTGCCAGCAGCGCCTTTAGCGGGTATCAAGAGACCCAGTACTTC.

The chain is built from TRBV28 and TRBJ1-4; D remains ambiguous. The germline CDR1 and CDR2 sequences are MDHEN and SYDVKM. This CDR3 has 15 residues. Deletions cut 3 bases from V and 0 bases from J, with 8 bases between. The CDR3 loop reads CASSFQAATNEKLFF. In DNA, the CDR3 is TGTGCCAGCAGTTTTCAGGCTGCAACTAATGAAAAACTGTTTTTT. The full variable domain, its missing parts supplied by reference TRBV28 and TRBJ1-4, is DVKVTQSSRYLVKRTGEKVFLECVQDMDHENMFWYRQDPGLGLRLIYFSYDVKMKEKGDIPEGYSVSREKKERFSLILESASTNQTSMYLCASSFQAATNEKLFFGSGTQLSVL.

The V gene is TRBV16, the J gene TRBJ1-2; D gene ambiguous. The germline V and J ends were trimmed by 0 bases and 4 bases, with 15 bases remaining between them. Germline V lookup: CDR1 KGHSY, CDR2 FQNENV. The CDR3 totals 16 residues. In DNA form, the CDR3 reads TGTGCCAGCAGCCAATCCCCTCCCCCGTTTAGCTATGGCTACACCTTC. Translating it yields CASSQSPPPFSYGYTF.

CDR3 protein: CASSYTKVGENTIYF. The CDR3 coding sequence is TGTGCCAGCAGTTACACGAAGGTTGGAGAAAACACCATATATTTT. The chain links TRBV6-5 to TRBJ1-3, with D hard to call. The V and J ends lost 2 bases and 6 bases respectively, with 14 bases between them. The CDR3 contains 15 residues. From germline, CDR1 is MNHEY and CDR2 SVGAGI.

The CDR3 loop is CASSQEIGAVNSPLHF. CDR3 coding DNA: TGCGCCAGCAGCCAAGAAATTGGGGCAGTCAATTCACCCCTCCACTTT. The chain uses TRBV4-1 and TRBJ1-6; possible D gene TRBD1, 5 bases. Germline V gene sequence: CDR1 MGHRA, CDR2 YSYEKL. The CDR3 extends over 16 amino acids. V gave up 0 bases and J gave up 7 bases, with 13 bases separating them.

This chain links TRBV9 with TRBJ2-5; 7 bases are shared with TRBD2. Germline CDR1 SGDLS, CDR2 YYNGEE. The length of the CDR3 is 15 residues. V dropped 4 bases and J dropped 2; count of bases not matched to a gene: 8. This CDR3 is CASSPSGRPQETQYF. CDR3 DNA sequence: TGTGCCAGCAGCCCTTCCGGGAGGCCACAAGAGACCCAGTACTTC.

The rearrangement links TRBV29-1 to TRBJ2-7; TRBD1 is a possible D gene (5 bases). Germline V CDR1 and CDR2: SQVTM, ANQGSEA. Deletions cut 4 bases from V and 0 bases from J, with 16 bases between. This CDR3 region has 15 residues. The CDR3 region is CSVVGLTESSYEQYF. DNA of the CDR3: TGCAGCGTTGTGGGGCTCACTGAGAGCTCCTACGAGCAGTACTTC.

The chain recombines TRBV20-1 with TRBJ2-3; 7 nucleotides line up with TRBD2. After removal of 3 bases from V and 2 bases from J, the junction contained 8 bases not matched to a gene. This CDR3 region has 15 residues. From germline, CDR1 is DFQATT and CDR2 SNEGSKA (reference sequence). As DNA, the CDR3 is TGCAGTGCTAGTTTTGGCGGGGGATCCACAGATACGCAGTATTTT. This gives the protein CSASFGGGSTDTQYF.

The chain couples TRBV19 to TRBJ1-6; the match to TRBD1 covers 7 bases. CDR1 is LNHDA, CDR2 SQIVND, per germline (reference sequence). The CDR3 spans 15 residues. The V and J ends lost 6 bases and 5 bases, in that order; junction bases with no gene match: 7. The CDR3, as DNA: TGTGCCAGTAGCGCAGGGACAGTTAATAATTCACCCCTCCACTTT. It is translated as CASSAGTVNNSPLHF.

The chain carries TRBV20-1 and TRBJ2-1; 7 bases line up with TRBD2. Trimming removed 3 bases from V and 6 bases from J; junction bases left unmatched: 14. The CDR3 totals 16 residues. Germline CDR1 and CDR2: DFQATT and SNEGSKA (reference sequence). The CDR3 loop reads CSASSAGDKEGNEQFF. Here the CDR3 DNA reads TGCAGTGCTAGTTCGGCGGGAGATAAGGAAGGCAATGAGCAGTTCTTC.

DNA for the CDR3: TGCAGTGCTAGTGGGGACTATGGGGCGGTTGAGGAGCAGTTCTTC. Its protein product is CSASGDYGAVEEQFF. The chain has TRBV20-1 and TRBJ2-1, with 7 nucleotides matching TRBD2. Germline-derived CDR1 and CDR2 are DFQATT and SNEGSKA (reference sequence). V shed 3 bases and J 10 bases; nucleotides not matched to a gene: 15. This CDR3 has 15 residues.

The chain employs TRBV7-6 and TRBJ2-2, with 9 bases matching TRBD1. V was clipped by 5 bases and J by 3 bases; unmatched bases: 4. The CDR3 totals 15 residues. In germline, CDR1 is SGHVS, CDR2 FNYEAQ. CDR3 amino acids: CASSLGTGYTGELFF. The CDR3 DNA follows: TGTGCCAGCAGCCTGGGGACAGGGTACACCGGGGAGCTGTTTTTT.

The V and J genes are TRBV3-1 (or the pseudogene TRBV3-2) and TRBJ1-2, with D maybe TRBD1 (5 bases). The germline V and J ends were trimmed by 0 bases and 4 bases, with 12 bases remaining between them. The CDR3 length is 15 residues. Germline values: CDR1 LGHDT, CDR2 YNNKEL (reference sequence). The CDR3 loop is CASSQDLGHVYGYTF. CDR3 nucleotides: TGTGCCAGCAGCCAAGATCTTGGACACGTCTATGGCTACACCTTC.

The chain uses TRBV28 and TRBJ2-7; 9 nucleotides agree with TRBD2. V was pared by 4 bases and J by 4 bases, with 8 bases of the junction left unmatched. CDR3 size: 15 residues. CDR1 and CDR2 from the germline V gene are MDHEN and SYDVKM. As DNA, the CDR3 is TGTGCCAGCAGTTCAATAGCGGGAGTAGGATACGAGCAGTACTTC. Translating it yields CASSSIAGVGYEQYF.